These 29 T cell receptor beta chains originate from one sample sequenced in a study of T-cell reconstitution after alpha-beta-depleted transplantation in children. Researchers prepared the TCRbeta library using unique molecular identifiers, the study reports. A single record per CDR3 protein comes from TCRdb applying MiXCR to the PCR reads. This table holds 700,000 or so distinct CDR3 sequences, around 14% found once. The sample in question was PBMCs, obtained before TCRalphabeta/CD19-depleted stem cell transplant. The receptors come from a girl aged 2 to 10 with congenital amegakaryocytic thrombocytopenia, due to receive a stem cell transplant.

At least ten counts were recorded for this clonotype. The chain links TRBV20-1 to TRBJ2-2; D is possibly TRBD1 (6 bases). The CDR3 contains 15 residues. Trimming left V 2 bases short and J 0 bases short, with 10 bases between. Looked up from germline, CDR1 is DFQATT and CDR2 is SNEGSKA (reference sequence). CDR3 sequence (DNA): TGCAGTGCTAGAAGCAGGGGTTCGAACACCGGGGAGCTGTTTTTT. Protein: CSARSRGSNTGELFF.

The V call is TRBV11-2, the J call TRBJ2-7, with a weak D call TRBD2 (5 bases). The germline V gene encodes CDR1 SGHAT and CDR2 FQNNGV. The CDR3 has 14 amino acids. V lost 5 bases, J lost 6 bases, and 17 bases lay in between. The CDR3 sequence: CASSRLSIGFEQYF. As DNA, the CDR3 is TGTGCCAGCAGCCGACTATCCATTGGGTTCGAGCAGTACTTC.

This chain joins TRBV18 and TRBJ2-5; no definite D call. Germline V gene lookup returns CDR1 KGHSH and CDR2 LQKENI. The CDR3 runs to 15 residues. V was clipped by 2 bases and J by 0 bases, with 10 bases between them. The CDR3 nucleotides are TGTGCCAGCTCACCATCCGGACCGAACCAAGAGACCCAGTACTTC. Its translation: CASSPSGPNQETQYF.

Concerning this clonotype itself: A much larger clone lies one base from this, so it may be a read error. The chain links TRBV20-1 to TRBJ2-1; TRBD2 matches 11 bases. The CDR3 runs 15 residues. Germline CDR1 reads DFQATT; CDR2 reads SNEGSKA (reference sequence). The junction had 12 bases not matched to a gene; V was cut back by 3 bases and J by 11 bases. The CDR3 bases are TGCAGTGCTAGGACCACTAGCGGGAGATCAAATCAGCAGTTCTTC. Translation gives CSARTTSGRSNQQFF.

V gene TRBV5-1 combines with J gene TRBJ2-7; no definite D call. The V gene's germline CDR1 is SGHRS and CDR2 YFSETQ. The V gene lost 0 bases and the J gene lost 7 bases, with 11 bases spanning the gap. The CDR3 contains 13 residues. The CDR3 reads CASSLELKSEQYF. CDR3 sequence (DNA): TGCGCCAGCAGCTTGGAACTTAAGTCGGAGCAGTACTTC.

The V and J genes are TRBV29-1 and TRBJ2-1, with 7 positions matching TRBD2. V lost 0 bases and J lost 3; bases outside the gene matches: 14. Per the germline V gene, CDR1 is SQVTM and CDR2 is ANQGSEA. CDR3 length: 18 residues. The CDR3 reads CSVEDPLHPSGLYNEQFF. DNA of the CDR3: TGCAGCGTTGAAGATCCATTACACCCTAGCGGCCTCTACAATGAGCAGTTCTTC.

A remark on this clonotype: This could be a read error, since a much larger clone is one nucleotide away. The chain employs TRBV20-1 and TRBJ2-1; 10 positions match TRBD2. The CDR3 totals 12 residues. Per germline, CDR1 DFQATT and CDR2 SNEGSKA (reference sequence). The CDR3 nucleotides are TGCAGTGCCAATAGCGGGAGGAGTGAGCATTTCTTC. Encoded protein: CSANSGRSEHFF.

This clonotype was observed at least ten times. V is TRBV7-6 and J is TRBJ2-5; D gene uncertain. This CDR3 is 14 amino acids long. Trimming removed 2 bases at V and 1 base at J, with 8 bases between. CDR1 is SGHVS and CDR2 is FNYEAQ in the germline V gene. The CDR3 here is CASSLTGRQETQYF. The CDR3 nucleotides are TGTGCCAGCAGCTTAACGGGCCGCCAAGAGACCCAGTACTTC.

This clonotype was detected ten times or more. The chain links TRBV5-1 to TRBJ2-7; 7 positions agree with TRBD2. The CDR3 has 14 amino acids. CDR1 and CDR2 (germline): SGHRS, YFSETQ. V gave up 4 bases and J gave up 1 base; unmatched junction bases: 5. The CDR3 loop reads CASSQGGESYEQYF. Here the CDR3 DNA reads TGCGCCAGCAGCCAGGGAGGGGAGTCCTACGAGCAGTACTTC.

This clonotype was seen many times. The V and J genes are TRBV27 and TRBJ2-1; no firm D call. Germline values: CDR1 MNHEY, CDR2 SMNVEV (reference sequence). The V gene lost 7 bases and the J gene lost 1 base, with 8 bases spanning the gap. CDR3 length: 13 residues. In nucleotides, the CDR3 is TGTGCCAGCAACGGGCCGTCCTACAATGAGCAGTTCTTC. It specifies CASNGPSYNEQFF.

There are many counts of this clonotype. The V call is TRBV7-8, the J call TRBJ2-1; no clear D. Looked up from germline, CDR1 is SGHVS and CDR2 is FQNEAQ. V gave up 8 bases and J gave up 0 bases, with 8 bases separating them. The CDR3 loop spans 13 amino acids. CDR3 region: CASGDNSYNEQFF. The CDR3 DNA reads TGTGCCAGCGGTGACAACTCCTACAATGAGCAGTTCTTC.

This clonotype was detected ten times or more. The chain joins TRBV20-1 to TRBJ1-1, with D unclear. CDR1 and CDR2 from the germline V gene are DFQATT and SNEGSKA (reference sequence). The length of the CDR3 is 12 residues. Trimming cost V 4 bases and J 5 bases, with 11 bases left between them. The CDR3 sequence: CSATSLGTEAFF. CDR3 coding DNA: TGCAGTGCTACCTCCTTGGGGACTGAAGCTTTCTTT.

This clonotype was seen repeatedly, ten times or more. This rearrangement joins TRBV5-5 to TRBJ1-4; D possibly corresponds to TRBD1 (6 bases). This CDR3 is 15 amino acids long. CDR1 is SGHKS, CDR2 YYEKEE, per germline (reference sequence). Between the trimmed V and J ends, which lost 5 bases and 5 bases, there was a span of 16 bases. CDR3 DNA sequence: TGTGCCAGCAGACCCTTGCCCAGGGGCAATGAAAAACTGTTTTTT. Translated: CASRPLPRGNEKLFF.

This clonotype was counted between two and nine times. The genes are TRBV5-1 and TRBJ1-1; 7 bases line up with TRBD1. The germline CDR1 and CDR2 sequences are SGHRS and YFSETQ. V trimming: 7 bases; J trimming: 0 bases; junction bases outside the gene matches: 6. The CDR3 is made up of 14 amino acids. Here the CDR3 reads CASAGGQMNTEAFF. CDR3 coding DNA: TGCGCCAGCGCAGGGGGACAGATGAACACTGAAGCTTTCTTT.

The V call is TRBV12-3 or TRBV12-4, the J call TRBJ2-7, with a possible D match to TRBD2 (6 bases). V lost 3 bases to trimming and J lost 2 bases, with 14 bases between them. CDR3 length: 15 residues. The CDR3 reads CASSFRAGYTYEQYF. CDR3 sequence (DNA): TGTGCCAGCAGTTTCAGGGCGGGATACACCTACGAGCAGTACTTC.

The sample holds many counts of this clonotype. CDR3 sequence reads: CSVEDFQGSTDTQYF. The CDR3 region has the DNA TGCAGCGTTGAAGATTTCCAGGGAAGCACAGATACGCAGTATTTT. The chain couples TRBV29-1 to TRBJ2-3, with D possibly TRBD1 on 5 matching bases. The V gene's germline CDR1 is SQVTM and CDR2 ANQGSEA. V was clipped by 0 bases and J by 0 bases, with 10 bases between them. This CDR3 spans 15 amino acids.

This clonotype turned up a few times. The chain links TRBV9 to TRBJ2-1; D might be TRBD2 (6 bases). CDR3 size: 13 residues. V lost 7 bases and J lost 5, with 13 bases in between. The V gene's germline CDR1 is SGDLS and CDR2 YYNGEE. CDR3 protein: CASAAGPNNEQFF. CDR3 nucleotide sequence: TGTGCCAGCGCGGCGGGACCGAACAATGAGCAGTTCTTC.

This clonotype was seen repeatedly, ten times or more. The chain links TRBV20-1 to TRBJ2-1, with 10 bases fitting TRBD2. This CDR3 has 16 amino acids. Germline assignment: CDR1 DFQATT and CDR2 SNEGSKA (reference sequence). Trimming removed 3 bases from V and 0 bases from J; junction bases left unmatched: 5. CDR3 sequence reads: CSARDTSGISYNEQFF. In DNA, the CDR3 is TGCAGTGCTAGGGATACTAGCGGGATCTCCTACAATGAGCAGTTCTTC.

This clonotype came up a few times. The chain carries TRBV12-3 or TRBV12-4 and TRBJ2-1; 7 bases agree with TRBD2. V was pared by 2 bases and J by 5 bases, with 6 bases of the junction left unmatched. CDR3 length: 15 residues. Here the CDR3 DNA reads TGTGCCAGCAGTTTACTGTTTGGACTAGACAATGAGCAGTTCTTC. This codes for CASSLLFGLDNEQFF.

This clonotype was seen a few times. The rearrangement joins TRBV5-1 to TRBJ2-1, with 8 bases fitting TRBD2. V lost 2 bases to trimming and J lost 8 bases; unmatched junction nucleotides: 12. Germline V gene data show CDR1 as SGHRS and CDR2 as YFSETQ. CDR3 length: 16 amino acids. CDR3 nucleotide sequence: TGCGCCAGCAGCTTTGAAATTGTAGCGGGACGGGATGAGCAGTTCTTC. Its translation is CASSFEIVAGRDEQFF.

This clonotype has just a few counts. DNA of the CDR3: TGTGCCATCCTCGGGGGTCCCTTCGAGCAGTACTTC. Residues: CAILGGPFEQYF. The chain couples TRBV10-3 to TRBJ2-7; D perhaps matches TRBD2 (6 bases). CDR3 size: 12 residues. CDR1 is ENHRY, CDR2 SYGVKD, per germline. Trimming left V 8 bases short and J 6 bases short, with 14 bases between.

The CDR3 loop is CASSLSRDSNPHSSYNEQFF. For the CDR3, the DNA is TGTGCCAGCAGCTTATCCCGGGACTCCAATCCCCACAGCTCCTACAATGAGCAGTTCTTC. This chain links TRBV11-1 with TRBJ2-1; the D gene is possibly TRBD2 (6 bases). The V end was cut by 2 bases, the J end by 0 bases, with 23 bases between. Germline lookup yields CDR1 SGHAT and CDR2 FQDESV (reference sequence). The CDR3 consists of 20 residues.

In regard to this clonotype: A clone one base away is much larger, so this may be a read error. V and J are TRBV5-1 and TRBJ2-3; D gene unclear. The J call is uncertain, as TRBJ1-5 better fits the DNA end. This CDR3 contains 15 residues. The germline V gene has CDR1 SGHRS and CDR2 YFSETQ. CDR3 sequence: CASSLGTSRADTQHF. The CDR3 bases are TGCGCCAGCAGCTTGGGGACTAGTAGAGCAGATACGCAGCATTTT.

In nucleotides, the CDR3 is TGTGCCAGCAGCGCCCGGACTAGCGGGAGCAATGAGCAGTTCTTC. This translates into CASSARTSGSNEQFF. This rearrangement joins TRBV9 to TRBJ2-1, with TRBD2 identical over 13 bases. The germline V gene has CDR1 SGDLS and CDR2 YYNGEE. The V gene end was trimmed by 3 bases and the J gene end by 6 bases; junction bases not matched to a gene: 3. This CDR3 contains 15 residues.

There are many counts of this clonotype. V is TRBV12-3 or TRBV12-4 and J is TRBJ1-5, with D unresolved. V lost 2 bases and J 6 bases, leaving 8 bases between the germline ends. CDR3 length: 13 amino acids. The CDR3 region has the DNA TGTGCCAGCAGTTTACTCGAGTCTCAGCCCCAGCATTTT. Translated: CASSLLESQPQHF.

This clonotype was observed a few times. This chain uses TRBV25-1 with TRBJ2-3; D unclear. This CDR3 is built from 15 residues. Per the germline V gene, CDR1 is MGHDK and CDR2 is SYGVNS. Trimming took 2 bases from V and 6 from J, leaving 15 bases between them. The CDR3 loop is CASSEIGWAGDTQYF. CDR3 bases: TGTGCCAGCAGTGAAATCGGTTGGGCTGGGGATACGCAGTATTTT.

The chain couples TRBV5-1 to TRBJ2-5; 10 bases agree with TRBD2. The CDR3 runs to 17 residues. Germline V gene data show CDR1 as SGHRS and CDR2 as YFSETQ. Germline trimming cut 0 bases from V and 1 base from J; bases unmatched to any gene: 6. The CDR3 here is CASSLGRTSGSQETQYF. The CDR3 nucleotides are TGCGCCAGCAGCTTGGGAAGGACTAGCGGTTCCCAAGAGACCCAGTACTTC.

The chain joins TRBV12-3 or TRBV12-4 to TRBJ1-4; D is perhaps TRBD1 (6 bases). This CDR3 contains 17 residues. V lost 6 bases, J lost 10 bases, and 27 bases lay in between. DNA for the CDR3: TGTGCCAGCAGCTCCATCCGGGACACCAGGGGACGAGGAAAACTGTTTTTT. Protein product: CASSSIRDTRGRGKLFF.

The chain recombines TRBV4-1 with TRBJ2-1; 8 nucleotides match TRBD2. V lost 0 bases, J lost 10 bases, and 2 bases stayed unmatched. CDR3 length: 13 residues. The germline V gene has CDR1 MGHRA and CDR2 YSYEKL. The DNA for the CDR3 is TGCGCCAGCAGCCAAGATACGGGGGGGGAGCAGTTCTTC. As protein: CASSQDTGGEQFF.